This T cell receptor beta chain stems from a study of blood T cell repertoires in COVID-19. The repertoire was sequenced with immunoSEQ multiplex PCR; TCRdb's copy has only in-frame clones and lacks some. The sample records under 200,000 clones, less than 85% being singletons. The CDR3 runs to 12 residues. Germline CDR1 reads LNHDA; CDR2 reads SQIVND (reference sequence). V shed 4 bases and J shed 6 bases, with 7 bases lying between them. Input material: peripheral blood. V is TRBV19 and J is TRBJ2-1; D is unresolved. This clonotype was obtained from an elderly woman with acute or convalescent COVID-19. CDR3 bases: TGTGCCAGTAGTACTACGTTCAATGAGCAGTTCTTC. It codes for CASSTTFNEQFF. Together with reference TRBV19 and TRBJ2-1, the CDR3 gives the full variable domain: DGGITQSPKYLFRKEGQNVTLSCEQNLNHDAMYWYRQDPGQGLRLIYYSQIVNDFQKGDIAEGYSVSREKKESFPLTVTSAQKNPTAFYLCASSTTFNEQFFGPGTRLTVL.